There are many counts of the clone carrying this TCR beta chain. The target antigen is unknown. This entry comes from a study of T cells in Graves' hyperthyroidism and ophthalmopathy. Broader study findings: A model using 13 V-J features told ophthalmopathy apart from stable hyperthyroidism.

V was pared by 5 bases and J by 5 bases, with 5 bases of the junction left unmatched. The CDR3 runs 13 residues. Diagnostic assessment was based on clinical symptoms, serum thyroxine and TRAb, thyroid ultrasound and orbital computed tomography. Amplification targeted TCR beta CDR3 regions from RNA transcripts. HTBI primers were the set used in a first-round RT-PCR of the TCR CDR3. A single record per CDR3 protein comes from TCRdb applying MiXCR to the multiplex PCR reads. The sample consists of a few hundred thousand distinct CDR3 sequences, 35% to 55% of them appearing once. V and J are TRBV12-3 or TRBV12-4 and TRBJ2-5, with 7 bases matching TRBD1. The specimen sequenced was peripheral blood or thyroid tissue (not recorded which). This receptor was taken from a woman younger than 35 with Graves' hyperthyroidism. CDR3 in DNA: TGTGCCAGCAGTCCAGAAGGGGGCGAGACCCAGTACTTC. Translated: CASSPEGGETQYF.